Below are 27 T cell receptor beta chains sequenced from a single sample in a study of shared clonotypes between healthy human individuals. CD45RO-negative, CCR7-positively selected cells formed the naive CD8 fraction, excluding terminally differentiated effector memory CD45RA+ cells. Profiling relied on immunoSEQ multiplex PCR, and the TCRdb table lists in-frame clones only, not all of them. The data show about 600,000 clones, 95% seen once. Sequencing was done on a sample of naive CD8+ T cells sorted from blood. The receptors derive from a woman aged 25 to 39 in good health.

Only one count was recorded for this clone. V gene TRBV7-9 combines with J gene TRBJ2-2; 15 nucleotides line up with TRBD2. V dropped 5 bases and J dropped 6; count of bases not matched to a gene: 7. Germline V gene lookup returns CDR1 SEHNR and CDR2 FQNEAQ (reference sequence). The length of the CDR3 is 17 residues. This CDR3 is CASSRGLAGGLSGELFF. CDR3 nucleotide sequence: TGTGCCAGCAGCCGGGGACTAGCGGGAGGCCTTTCCGGGGAGCTGTTTTTT.

V is TRBV7-8 and J is TRBJ2-1; 12 bases line up with TRBD2. This CDR3 spans 20 amino acids. Losses at the gene ends were 5 bases for V and 8 bases for J; bases not matched to a gene: 22. CDR1 SGHVS and CDR2 FQNEAQ come from the germline V gene. The CDR3 nucleotides are TGTGCCAGCAGCCCACATAGTTCCCTTAGAGCTAGCGGGAGGGCCGATGAGCAGTTCTTC. Protein product: CASSPHSSLRASGRADEQFF.

This chain links TRBV5-1 with TRBJ1-1; D may be TRBD1 (6 bases). Trimming stripped 3 bases from V and 0 bases from J, with 27 bases between. Germline V gene data show CDR1 as SGHRS and CDR2 as YFSETQ. This CDR3 contains 20 residues. CDR3 sequence (DNA): TGCGCCAGCAGCTGGGGGCTTTGGACAGACAGGTATACTCTGAACACTGAAGCTTTCTTT. Translating gives CASSWGLWTDRYTLNTEAFF.

On this clone: The same CDR3 is also encoded by other DNA sequences in this sample. This rearrangement joins TRBV7-9 to TRBJ2-7; D unresolved. This CDR3 has 12 residues. Germline CDR1 and CDR2: SEHNR and FQNEAQ (reference sequence). V lost 2 bases and J 0 bases, leaving 2 bases between the germline ends. The CDR3 DNA follows: TGTGCCAGCAGCTTATCCTCCTACGAGCAGTACTTC. The encoded protein is CASSLSSYEQYF.

In this sample, this clone turned up once. V gene TRBV11-2 combines with J gene TRBJ2-7, with TRBD2 matching 8 bases. CDR1 and CDR2 (germline): SGHAT, FQNNGV. V dropped 1 base and J dropped 2; count of bases not matched to a gene: 4. The CDR3 totals 15 residues. CDR3 protein: CASSLGAGDPYEQYF. The CDR3 region has the DNA TGTGCCAGCAGCTTAGGAGCGGGAGACCCCTACGAGCAGTACTTC.

V and J are TRBV5-6 and TRBJ2-2; D is perhaps TRBD1 (6 bases). The CDR3 spans 18 residues. Germline CDR1 reads SGHDT; CDR2 reads YYEEEE. Trimming stripped 0 bases from V and 1 base from J, with 16 bases between. The CDR3 here is CASSLDRALLRNTGELFF. Written as DNA, the CDR3 is TGTGCCAGCAGCTTGGACAGGGCGCTGTTAAGGAACACCGGGGAGCTGTTTTTT. Together with reference TRBV5-6 and TRBJ2-2, the CDR3 gives the full variable domain: DAGVTQSPTHLIKTRGQQVTLRCSPKSGHDTVSWYQQALGQGPQFIFQYYEEEERQRGNFPDRFSGHQFPNYSSELNVNALLLGDSALYLCASSLDRALLRNTGELFFGEGSRLTVL.

This chain connects TRBV28 to TRBJ1-1; the match to TRBD1 covers 8 bases. J gave up 5 bases and V 5 bases, and 16 bases lay outside the gene matches. The CDR3 runs to 17 residues. Germline V gene data show CDR1 as MDHEN and CDR2 as SYDVKM. The CDR3 bases are TGTGCCAGCAGTCCCTTTCCGAGGACAGGGCGATGGACTGAAGCTTTCTTT. Amino acid sequence: CASSPFPRTGRWTEAFF. The full variable domain, in which reference TRBV28 and TRBJ1-1 provide the parts outside the CDR3, is DVKVTQSSRYLVKRTGEKVFLECVQDMDHENMFWYRQDPGLGLRLIYFSYDVKMKEKGDIPEGYSVSREKKERFSLILESASTNQTSMYLCASSPFPRTGRWTEAFFGQGTRLTVV.

The CDR3 loop reads CASRGINNEQFF. The DNA for the CDR3 is TGTGCCTCGAGGGGGATTAACAATGAGCAGTTCTTC. The chain recombines TRBV6-5 with TRBJ2-1; D perhaps matches TRBD1 (6 bases). With 11 bases removed from V and 5 bases from J, the gap between germline ends came to 13 bases. This CDR3 spans 12 amino acids. Germline CDR1 reads MNHEY; CDR2 reads SVGAGI.

The rearrangement links TRBV28 to TRBJ2-1, with 9 bases lining up with TRBD1. After removal of 7 bases from V and 7 bases from J, the junction contained 11 bases not matched to a gene. Germline CDR1 and CDR2: MDHEN and SYDVKM. This CDR3 is 15 amino acids long. This CDR3 reads CASIQDRGGGNEQFF. The CDR3 DNA follows: TGTGCCAGCATCCAGGACAGGGGAGGTGGGAATGAGCAGTTCTTC.

The chain uses TRBV19 and TRBJ1-6; D is unresolved. This CDR3 comprises 15 residues. Trimming stripped 5 bases from V and 7 bases from J, with 15 bases between. Germline-derived CDR1 and CDR2 are LNHDA and SQIVND (reference sequence). Here the CDR3 reads CASSLNGLLNSPLHF. The CDR3 nucleotides are TGTGCCAGTAGTCTGAACGGTCTCTTAAATTCACCCCTCCACTTT.

The chain is built from TRBV5-5 and TRBJ1-1, with TRBD1 identical over 7 bases. The J segment lost 5 bases and the V segment lost 9 bases, leaving 10 bases of the junction unmatched. This CDR3 is built from 13 residues. Germline loops: CDR1 SGHKS, CDR2 YYEKEE (reference sequence). The CDR3 protein is CATSTRGATEAFF. Here the CDR3 DNA reads TGTGCCACCTCCACCAGGGGGGCGACTGAAGCTTTCTTT.

The chain carries TRBV7-6 and TRBJ2-7; 8 bases map to TRBD2. This CDR3 contains 17 residues. Germline lookup yields CDR1 SGHVS and CDR2 FNYEAQ. Losses at the gene ends were 2 bases for V and 3 bases for J; bases not matched to a gene: 12. The DNA for the CDR3 is TGTGCCAGCAGCTTAATGGAAGCGGGAGTTGGGGACTACGAGCAGTACTTC. It codes for CASSLMEAGVGDYEQYF.

The J gene is TRBJ2-1, the V gene TRBV6-1, with 7 bases fitting TRBD2. V shed 0 bases, J shed 8 bases, and the junction held 16 bases outside the gene matches. The germline V gene has CDR1 MNHNS and CDR2 SASEGT. This CDR3 comprises 18 residues. The CDR3 region has the DNA TGTGCCAGCAGTGAAGCCCCGCTAGGGTGGGAGGGCCGCTATGAGCAGTTCTTC. Translating gives CASSEAPLGWEGRYEQFF.

The chain couples TRBV5-1 to TRBJ2-3, with 8 bases fitting TRBD2. The trim removed 5 bases at V and 6 bases at J, leaving 14 bases unmatched. The CDR3 consists of 16 residues. Germline lookup yields CDR1 SGHRS and CDR2 YFSETQ. Written as DNA, the CDR3 is TGCGCCAGCAGATCCGCGGGAGGATCGTTGGGGGATACGCAGTATTTT. The encoded protein is CASRSAGGSLGDTQYF. The full variable domain, in which reference TRBV5-1 and TRBJ2-3 provide the parts outside the CDR3, is KAGVTQTPRYLIKTRGQQVTLSCSPISGHRSVSWYQQTPGQGLQFLFEYFSETQRNKGNFPGRFSGRQFSNSRSEMNVSTLELGDSALYLCASRSAGGSLGDTQYFGPGTRLTVL.

Written as DNA, the CDR3 is TGTGCCTGGAGTGTAGGTATGGGAAGCGGAAACACCATATATTTT. It translates to CAWSVGMGSGNTIYF. The rearrangement links TRBV30 to TRBJ1-3; no clear D gene. Germline assignment: CDR1 GTSNPN and CDR2 SVGIG (reference sequence). The V gene lost 0 bases and the J gene lost 4 bases, with 13 bases spanning the gap. The CDR3 runs 15 residues. Supplemented by reference TRBV30 and TRBJ1-3, the full variable domain reads SQTIHQWPATLVQPVGSPLSLECTVEGTSNPNLYWYRQAAGRGLQLLFYSVGIGQISSEVPQNLSASRPQDRQFILSSKKLLLSDSGFYLCAWSVGMGSGNTIYFGEGSWLTVV.

Only one count was recorded for this clone. V gene TRBV19 combines with J gene TRBJ2-7, with 11 bases aligning to TRBD2. The CDR3 has 21 residues. The V segment lost 1 base and the J segment 0 bases; nucleotides outside the gene matches: 17. Germline loops: CDR1 LNHDA, CDR2 SQIVND (reference sequence). This CDR3 reads CASSIGGFEVAGTSGSYEQYF. The CDR3, as DNA: TGTGCCAGTAGTATAGGGGGCTTTGAGGTAGCCGGGACTAGCGGCTCCTACGAGCAGTACTTC.

Only one count was recorded for this clone. The chain combines TRBV7-2 with TRBJ2-1, with 7 bases fitting TRBD2. The CDR3 loop spans 15 amino acids. CDR1 is SGHTA and CDR2 is FQGNSA in the germline V gene. V lost 1 base to trimming and J lost 6 bases; unmatched junction nucleotides: 6. The CDR3 spells CASSLEATSRNEQFF. For the CDR3, the DNA is TGTGCCAGCAGCTTAGAGGCGACTAGCCGCAATGAGCAGTTCTTC. Drawing the rest from reference TRBV7-2 and TRBJ2-1, the complete variable domain is GAGVSQSPSNKVTEKGKDVELRCDPISGHTALYWYRQSLGQGLEFLIYFQGNSAPDKSGLPSDRFSAERTGGSVSTLTIQRTQQEDSAVYLCASSLEATSRNEQFFGPGTRLTVL.

The chain combines TRBV2 with TRBJ1-3; no clear D. Germline-derived CDR1 and CDR2 are SNHLY and FYNNEI. The CDR3 has 12 residues. Trimming left V 11 bases short and J 2 bases short, with 10 bases between. The CDR3 sequence is CALPAAGNTIYF. CDR3 DNA: TGTGCCCTACCCGCGGCTGGAAACACCATATATTTT.

The V call is TRBV2, the J call TRBJ2-1; D is ambiguous. This CDR3 contains 15 residues. The ends were cut back, 6 bases at V and 0 bases at J, with 12 bases in the middle. Per the germline V gene, CDR1 is SNHLY and CDR2 is FYNNEI. CDR3 in DNA: TGTGCCAGCAGGCCCCCCCTCTCCTCCTACAATGAGCAGTTCTTC. The encoded protein is CASRPPLSSYNEQFF.

Concerning this clone: Other DNA sequences within the sample encode an identical CDR3. The chain uses TRBV9 and TRBJ2-7, with a tentative D call TRBD2 (6 bases). CDR3 length: 14 residues. Germline CDR1 SGDLS, CDR2 YYNGEE. Trimming took 0 bases from V and 1 from J, leaving 8 bases between them. The CDR3 DNA reads as TGTGCCAGCAGCGTAGGCGGGGATTCCTACGAGCAGTACTTC. Protein product: CASSVGGDSYEQYF.

This chain joins TRBV28 and TRBJ2-1; TRBD2 matches 9 bases. The CDR3 runs 16 residues. Germline lookup yields CDR1 MDHEN and CDR2 SYDVKM. After removal of 5 bases from V and 0 bases from J, the junction contained 5 bases not matched to a gene. Here the CDR3 DNA reads TGTGCCAGCAGTAAGGGACTAGCTAGCTCCTACAATGAGCAGTTCTTC. It is translated as CASSKGLASSYNEQFF.

Turning to this clone: The same CDR3 can be traced to other DNA sequences in this sample. The gene calls are TRBV5-4 and TRBJ2-7, with 11 bases identical to TRBD1. This CDR3 has 14 residues. The germline gives CDR1 SGHNT, CDR2 YYREEE (reference sequence). Unmatched junction bases numbered 4, after V lost 5 bases and J lost 3 bases. For the CDR3, the DNA is TGTGCCAGCAGTCCCGGGACAGGGGGCTACGAGCAGTACTTC. Translation: CASSPGTGGYEQYF. Together with reference TRBV5-4 and TRBJ2-7, the CDR3 gives the full variable domain: ETGVTQSPTHLIKTRGQQVTLRCSSQSGHNTVSWYQQALGQGPQFIFQYYREEENGRGNFPPRFSGLQFPNYSSELNVNALELDDSALYLCASSPGTGGYEQYFGPGTRLTVT.

The V gene is TRBV10-2, the J gene TRBJ2-2, with 8 bases that match TRBD1. Germline lookup yields CDR1 WSHSY and CDR2 SAAADI. The CDR3 totals 15 residues. J lost 5 bases, V lost 2 bases, and 4 bases had no gene match. The CDR3 sequence: CASSEMTGETGELFF. CDR3 DNA sequence: TGCGCCAGCAGTGAGATGACAGGGGAGACCGGGGAGCTGTTTTTT.

This chain uses TRBV27 with TRBJ2-1; D uncertain. Germline V gene data show CDR1 as MNHEY and CDR2 as SMNVEV (reference sequence). CDR3 length: 16 residues. V was shortened by 7 bases and J by 4 bases, with 20 bases between the two germline ends. The CDR3 is CASNPPGILAYNEQFF. The CDR3 DNA is TGTGCCAGCAACCCTCCTGGGATCCTGGCTTACAATGAGCAGTTCTTC.

The chain couples TRBV9 to TRBJ2-1, with 10 nucleotides matching TRBD2. Trimming removed 3 bases from V and 1 base from J; junction bases left unmatched: 10. The CDR3 extends over 18 amino acids. Per the germline V gene, CDR1 is SGDLS and CDR2 is YYNGEE. CDR3 sequence reads: CASSAPGASGSSYNEQFF. The CDR3 DNA follows: TGTGCCAGCAGCGCACCGGGAGCTAGCGGGAGTTCCTACAATGAGCAGTTCTTC.

This clone was seen a handful of times. The chain recombines TRBV7-9 with TRBJ2-3, with a possible D match to TRBD1 (5 bases). CDR3 size: 13 residues. The ends were cut back, 6 bases at V and 2 bases at J, with 9 bases in the middle. The germline V gene has CDR1 SEHNR and CDR2 FQNEAQ (reference sequence). The CDR3 DNA sequence: TGTGCCAGCAGTAGCAGGGACACAGATACGCAGTATTTT. Translating gives CASSSRDTDTQYF.

The chain employs TRBV27 and TRBJ2-1; 7 bases match TRBD2. V lost 2 bases and J lost 9; bases outside the gene matches: 10. The CDR3 has 15 amino acids. Looked up from germline, CDR1 is MNHEY and CDR2 is SMNVEV (reference sequence). The DNA for the CDR3 is TGTGCCAGCAGTTTAGGATGGACGGGAGGCAGTGAGCAGTTCTTC. Its translation is CASSLGWTGGSEQFF.